Below, 31 T cell receptor beta chains from the same sample are listed, as sequenced in a study of T-cell memory formation after mild COVID-19. TCRdb reprocessed the 5' RACE reads via MiXCR and lists one record per CDR3 protein. The data contain 450,000 to 650,000 distinct CDR3 sequences, roughly 21% of them singletons. The sample consisted of PBMCs or a T cell subset sorted from them (not recorded which). The source of these receptors is an adult woman who had mild COVID-19 (a few samples of this study predate the infection). Cell type and time point are not known.

This rearrangement joins TRBV6-5 to TRBJ2-1; 9 bases map to TRBD1. The germline gives CDR1 MNHEY, CDR2 SVGAGI. This CDR3 contains 15 residues. The V segment lost 6 bases and the J segment 4 bases; nucleotides outside the gene matches: 7. The CDR3 DNA reads TGTGCCAGCAGCCCCACCGGGACAGGGTACAATGAGCAGTTCTTC. Its protein product is CASSPTGTGYNEQFF.

The J gene is TRBJ2-3, the V gene TRBV3-1; D could derive from TRBD1 or TRBD2 (5 bases each). The CDR3 consists of 14 residues. The germline V gene has CDR1 LGHDT and CDR2 YNNKEL (reference sequence). Trimming shortened V by 1 base and J by 4 bases, and 9 bases separated the two germline ends. For the CDR3, the DNA is TGTGCCAGCAGCCAAGTTGTGGGGGCAGATACGCAGTATTTT. Translation: CASSQVVGADTQYF.

This clonotype was seen a few times. The V and J genes are TRBV7-2 and TRBJ1-4; D not resolved. This CDR3 comprises 15 residues. Trimming removed 5 bases from V and 7 bases from J, with 17 bases in between. CDR1 and CDR2 (germline): SGHTA, FQGNSA. CDR3 loop: CASSRTGLGSEKLFF. Here the CDR3 DNA reads TGTGCCAGCAGCCGAACGGGTCTGGGGAGTGAAAAACTGTTTTTT.

V and J are TRBV29-1 and TRBJ2-1; perhaps TRBD2 as D (6 bases). V lost 7 bases and J 6 bases, leaving 22 bases between the germline ends. CDR3 length: 15 residues. CDR1 and CDR2 from the germline V gene are SQVTM and ANQGSEA. The CDR3: CSDGGAEGLGNEQFF. CDR3 coding DNA: TGCAGCGATGGGGGAGCGGAGGGCTTAGGCAATGAGCAGTTCTTC.

Only a few counts were recorded for this clonotype. In nucleotides, the CDR3 is TGCGCCAGCAGCTTGGCCGGTGGAGGCTCTTCTTCTAGCACAGATACGCAGTATTTT. Amino acids: CASSLAGGGSSSSTDTQYF. The chain recombines TRBV5-1 with TRBJ2-3, with D possibly matching TRBD2 (5 bases). Germline CDR1 reads SGHRS; CDR2 reads YFSETQ. The CDR3 has 19 residues. V gave up 0 bases and J gave up 0 bases, with 20 bases separating them.

This clonotype came up a few times. V gene TRBV20-1 combines with J gene TRBJ2-3; 9 nucleotides agree with TRBD1. CDR3 length: 17 amino acids. The ends lost 0 bases at V and 1 base at J; junction bases unmatched: 8. Germline V CDR1 and CDR2: DFQATT, SNEGSKA (reference sequence). In DNA form, the CDR3 reads TGCAGTGCTAGAGATTTGGGGAGGACAGGGGGCACAGATACGCAGTATTTT. Its translation is CSARDLGRTGGTDTQYF.

This clonotype was observed once. The rearrangement joins TRBV15 to TRBJ2-5; TRBD2 matches at 9 bases. Trimming took 5 bases from V and 4 from J; bases not matched to a gene: 5. This CDR3 spans 14 amino acids. Germline V gene data show CDR1 as LNHNV and CDR2 as YYDKDF (reference sequence). CDR3 loop: CATSGGGAGETQYF. DNA of the CDR3: TGTGCCACCAGCGGCGGGGGGGCCGGAGAGACCCAGTACTTC.

The chain links TRBV5-1 to TRBJ2-3; tentatively, D is TRBD1 or TRBD2 (5 bases each). V lost 0 bases and J lost 3, with 11 bases in between. This CDR3 contains 15 residues. Germline CDR1 reads SGHRS; CDR2 reads YFSETQ. The DNA of the CDR3 is TGCGCCAGCAGCTTGGCATTGGGACGAACAGATACGCAGTATTTT. Its protein product is CASSLALGRTDTQYF.

Points on this clonotype: The CDR3 does not close with the conserved phenylalanine or tryptophan, likely indicating a read error. J is TRBJ2-3 and V is TRBV7-8, with 8 bases identical to TRBD1. The CDR3 is 17 amino acids. V shed 6 bases, J shed 7 bases, and the junction held 18 bases outside the gene matches. Germline CDR1 and CDR2: SGHVS and FQNEAQ. Here the CDR3 DNA reads TGTGCCAGCAGATCGACAGGGGCCGTTGGGTTGCGGAATACGCAGTATATT. Its translation is CASRSTGAVGLRNTQYI.

The chain recombines TRBV10-3 with TRBJ2-7; D remains ambiguous. Trimming pared 6 bases from V and 0 bases from J, leaving 15 bases between. CDR1 and CDR2 (germline): ENHRY, SYGVKD. The CDR3 runs 15 residues. CDR3 sequence: CAIRTSISSSYEQYF. CDR3 sequence (DNA): TGTGCCATCAGAACGAGTATCTCTAGCTCCTACGAGCAGTACTTC.

This clonotype was counted a few times. The chain employs TRBV5-4 and TRBJ1-2; the D gene is possibly TRBD1 (5 bases). The CDR3 is 11 residues long. V lost 7 bases and J lost 8, with 12 bases in between. The germline V gene has CDR1 SGHNT and CDR2 YYREEE (reference sequence). The chain's CDR3 is CASGGGYGYTF. CDR3 bases: TGTGCCAGCGGGGGTGGCTACGGCTACACCTTC.

There are many counts of this clonotype. The chain is built from TRBV12-3 or TRBV12-4 and TRBJ2-1; no clear D. This CDR3 region has 12 residues. V lost 6 bases, J lost 5 bases, and 8 bases lay in between. CDR3: CASRQRDNEQFF. DNA of the CDR3: TGTGCCAGCAGACAGAGAGACAATGAGCAGTTCTTC.

The rearrangement joins TRBV7-2 to TRBJ2-5, with D perhaps matching TRBD1 (6 bases). CDR1 is SGHTA and CDR2 is FQGNSA in the germline V gene. Trimming shortened V by 4 bases and J by 4 bases, and 16 bases separated the two germline ends. This CDR3 spans 15 amino acids. CDR3 in amino acids: CASSSFRAQGETQYF. For the CDR3, the DNA is TGTGCCAGCAGCTCCTTCAGGGCACAGGGAGAGACCCAGTACTTC.

The rearrangement joins TRBV5-6 to TRBJ2-3; 9 positions agree with TRBD2. V was pared by 5 bases and J by 2 bases, with 9 bases of the junction left unmatched. The CDR3 spans 16 residues. Germline assignment: CDR1 SGHDT and CDR2 YYEEEE. This chain's CDR3 is CASSYQPGLATDTQYF. The CDR3 DNA reads TGTGCCAGCAGTTATCAACCGGGACTAGCCACAGATACGCAGTATTTT.

The chain carries TRBV12-3 or TRBV12-4 and TRBJ1-2, with D unresolved. The CDR3 consists of 13 residues. V gave up 6 bases and J gave up 7 bases, with 15 bases separating them. CDR3 protein: CASSFGRLVGYTF. For the CDR3, the DNA is TGTGCCAGCAGCTTCGGTCGGCTAGTTGGCTACACCTTC.

The chain carries TRBV5-5 and TRBJ1-2; D is perhaps TRBD1 (5 bases). The CDR3 has 14 amino acids. Germline V gene sequence: CDR1 SGHKS, CDR2 YYEKEE (reference sequence). Trimming stripped 2 bases from V and 1 base from J, with 9 bases between. CDR3 in DNA: TGTGCCAGCAGCTTAGGGGTCCTTAACTATGGCTACACCTTC. Its translation is CASSLGVLNYGYTF.

The rearrangement joins TRBV7-2 to TRBJ1-2; 8 bases are shared with TRBD1. Germline values: CDR1 SGHTA, CDR2 FQGNSA. The V and J ends lost 3 bases and 2 bases, in that order; junction bases with no gene match: 5. The CDR3 spans 15 residues. The CDR3 nucleotides read TGTGCCAGCAGCTTCCGGACAGGGACCAACTATGGCTACACCTTC. Residues: CASSFRTGTNYGYTF.

This rearrangement joins TRBV20-1 to TRBJ2-2; 11 bases are shared with TRBD1. Germline trimming cut 6 bases from V and 6 bases from J; bases unmatched to any gene: 12. Per germline, CDR1 DFQATT and CDR2 SNEGSKA (reference sequence). The CDR3 runs to 16 residues. The CDR3 region is CSASQWDRGVAGELFF. The CDR3 region has the DNA TGCAGTGCCAGTCAATGGGACAGGGGGGTTGCCGGGGAGCTGTTTTTT.

This clonotype has a single count. J is TRBJ2-7 and V is TRBV5-6; D perhaps matches TRBD1 (6 bases). Looked up from germline, CDR1 is SGHDT and CDR2 is YYEEEE. The V gene lost 5 bases and the J gene lost 3 bases, with 12 bases spanning the gap. The CDR3 loop spans 13 amino acids. DNA of the CDR3: TGTGCCAGCAGACCAGACAGGAGCTACGAGCAGTACTTC. It translates to CASRPDRSYEQYF.

This clonotype has a count of ten or more. V usage is TRBV7-2 and J usage is TRBJ1-6; 11 nucleotides match TRBD1. Trimming at V came to 5 bases and at J to 9 bases, leaving 3 bases not matched to a gene. Germline V gene sequence: CDR1 SGHTA, CDR2 FQGNSA. The CDR3 has 14 residues. This CDR3 is CASSPGQGASPLHF. CDR3 nucleotide sequence: TGTGCCAGCAGCCCCGGACAGGGGGCTTCACCCCTCCACTTT.

This clonotype occurred a few times. The V call is TRBV7-9, the J call TRBJ2-1; D possibly corresponds to TRBD2 (6 bases). Trimming pared 1 base from V and 7 bases from J, leaving 14 bases between. This CDR3 has 15 amino acids. The V gene's germline CDR1 is SEHNR and CDR2 FQNEAQ (reference sequence). In DNA, the CDR3 is TGTGCCAGCAGCTTAGTTGTCGGGGAGGCGAATGAGCAGTTCTTC. It yields the protein CASSLVVGEANEQFF.

Only one count was recorded for this clonotype. This rearrangement joins TRBV7-6 to TRBJ2-3, with D possibly TRBD1 on 6 matching bases. Per germline, CDR1 SGHVS and CDR2 FNYEAQ. This CDR3 has 16 residues. V was cut by 6 bases and J by 0 bases, with 16 bases left in between. CDR3 DNA: TGTGCCAGCAGGCTCGGGCAGGGGACAAGCACAGATACGCAGTATTTT. Translated, it gives CASRLGQGTSTDTQYF.

The J gene is TRBJ1-6, the V gene TRBV20-1; D call uncertain. The CDR3 length is 12 residues. Germline V gene lookup returns CDR1 DFQATT and CDR2 SNEGSKA (reference sequence). Trimming took 0 bases from V and 8 from J, leaving 5 bases between them. In DNA form, the CDR3 reads TGCAGTGCTAGAGATCCCGATTCACCCCTCCACTTT. It is translated as CSARDPDSPLHF.

This sequence joins TRBV5-6 and TRBJ2-1; D may match TRBD1 or TRBD2 (6 bases each). CDR1 SGHDT and CDR2 YYEEEE come from the germline V gene. This CDR3 is 12 amino acids long. This CDR3 reads CVGAGHHNEQFF. The CDR3 region has the DNA TGTGTTGGGGCGGGACACCACAATGAGCAGTTCTTC. Complete variable domain (other parts from reference TRBV5-6 and TRBJ2-1): DAGVTQSPTHLIKTRGQQVTLRCSPKSGHDTVSWYQQALGQGPQFIFQYYEEEERQRGNFPDRFSGHQFPNYSSELNVNALLLGDSALYLCVGAGHHNEQFFGPGTRLTVL.

This clonotype was seen ten or more times. V is TRBV6-4 and J is TRBJ2-3, with TRBD1 matching 7 bases. V was clipped by 0 bases and J by 4 bases; unmatched bases: 1. This CDR3 is built from 14 residues. CDR1 is MRHNA and CDR2 is SNTAGT in the germline V gene. CDR3 nucleotide sequence: TGTGCCAGCAGTGACTCGACAGGGCCAGATACGCAGTATTTT. Protein: CASSDSTGPDTQYF.

The chain is built from TRBV5-1 and TRBJ2-1, with 16 bases matching TRBD2. CDR3 length equals 18 residues. Germline CDR1 is SGHRS and CDR2 is YFSETQ. Unmatched junction bases numbered 8, after V lost 3 bases and J lost 5 bases. CDR3 residues: CASSWGLAGGPADNEQFF. CDR3 coding DNA: TGCGCCAGCAGCTGGGGACTAGCGGGAGGGCCGGCTGACAATGAGCAGTTCTTC.

This clonotype was observed a handful of times. V gene TRBV5-1 combines with J gene TRBJ2-1, with D perhaps TRBD2 (5 bases). CDR1 SGHRS and CDR2 YFSETQ come from the germline V gene. The V end was cut by 1 base, the J end by 0 bases, with 8 bases between. The CDR3 consists of 15 residues. CDR3 coding DNA: TGCGCCAGCAGCTTGCCCAGCGGCTCCTACAATGAGCAGTTCTTC. Residues: CASSLPSGSYNEQFF. Together with reference TRBV5-1 and TRBJ2-1, the CDR3 gives the full variable domain: KAGVTQTPRYLIKTRGQQVTLSCSPISGHRSVSWYQQTPGQGLQFLFEYFSETQRNKGNFPGRFSGRQFSNSRSEMNVSTLELGDSALYLCASSLPSGSYNEQFFGPGTRLTVL.

The chain links TRBV20-1 to TRBJ2-3; TRBD1 aligns across 8 bases. CDR3 length equals 13 residues. Germline values: CDR1 DFQATT, CDR2 SNEGSKA (reference sequence). V shed 5 bases, J shed 4 bases, and the junction held 5 bases outside the gene matches. CDR3 bases: TGCAGTGCTTCGTCGACAGGGGCAGATACGCAGTATTTT. Its translation: CSASSTGADTQYF.

In its sample, this clonotype was seen a few times. This chain connects TRBV20-1 to TRBJ2-7, with D possibly being TRBD1 (6 bases). The germline V gene has CDR1 DFQATT and CDR2 SNEGSKA (reference sequence). This CDR3 region has 15 residues. Trimming removed 3 bases at V and 5 bases at J, with 20 bases between. CDR3 amino acids: CSASGGRGQGHEQYF. The CDR3 DNA reads as TGCAGTGCTAGTGGGGGCAGGGGCCAAGGACACGAGCAGTACTTC.

The chain has TRBV4-3 and TRBJ2-1; 8 bases are shared with TRBD2. V was pared by 1 base and J by 6 bases, with 20 bases of the junction left unmatched. Per the germline V gene, CDR1 is LGHNA and CDR2 is YSLEER. There are 20 residues in the CDR3. Written as DNA, the CDR3 is TGCGCCAGCAGCCAAGCGGTCGGCGGTGCGGGACTAGGGATCCCCAATGAGCAGTTCTTC. It codes for CASSQAVGGAGLGIPNEQFF.

The rearrangement joins TRBV18 to TRBJ1-1; D uncertain. Trimming left V 0 bases short and J 2 bases short, with 7 bases between. In germline, CDR1 is KGHSH, CDR2 LQKENI. The CDR3 length is 14 residues. The CDR3 bases are TGTGCCAGCTCACCACCGTCTATAAACACTGAAGCTTTCTTT. Amino acid sequence: CASSPPSINTEAFF.